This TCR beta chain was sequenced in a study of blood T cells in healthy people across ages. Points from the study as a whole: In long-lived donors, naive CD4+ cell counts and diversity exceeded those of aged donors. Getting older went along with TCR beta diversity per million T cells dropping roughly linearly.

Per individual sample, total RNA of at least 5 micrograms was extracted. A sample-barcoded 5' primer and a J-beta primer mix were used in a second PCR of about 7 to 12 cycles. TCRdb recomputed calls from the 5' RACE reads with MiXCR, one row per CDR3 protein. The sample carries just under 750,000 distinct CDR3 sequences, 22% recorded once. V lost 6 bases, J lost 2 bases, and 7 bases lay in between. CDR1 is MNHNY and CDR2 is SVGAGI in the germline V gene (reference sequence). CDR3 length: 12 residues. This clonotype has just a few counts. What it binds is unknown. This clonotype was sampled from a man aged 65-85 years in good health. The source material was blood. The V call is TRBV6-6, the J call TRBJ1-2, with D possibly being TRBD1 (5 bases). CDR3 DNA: TGTGCCAGCAGACAGGTGAACTATGGCTACACCTTC. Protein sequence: CASRQVNYGYTF.